These T cell receptor beta chains were read from a single sample in a study of OX40 agonist ivuxolimab in advanced cancers. Sequencing was performed with immunoSEQ multiplex PCR; in TCRdb, only in-frame clones are kept and a portion is missing. In the table there are tens of thousands of clones, approximately 80% of which are singletons. The starting material was CD4+ or CD8+ T cells sorted from blood, obtained in a trial of the OX40 agonist ivuxolimab. These receptors were collected from an adult with an advanced solid tumor such as melanoma, head and neck, liver or kidney cancer. Both conserved end residues are part of each CDR3. Each record gives: V gene, D gene, CDR3 protein. D genes are given only for firm matches.

>TRBV19|.
CASSPNGSGNTIYF
>TRBV5-1|.
CASSGGGSGNTIYF
>TRBV2|.
CASSERGANPNYGYTF
>TRBV18|.
CASSSGDQPQHF
>TRBV2|TRBD1
CASRGQSPATDTQYF
>TRBV5-4|.
CASSPYGGGQSSNYGYTF
>TRBV5-4|TRBD1
CASSFDRGRETQYF
>TRBV11-2|.
CASSSAGSANYGYTF
>TRBV18|.
CASSPPAGGDGYTF
>TRBV2|.
CASTGDNRELFF
>TRBV2|TRBD2
CASSEALRLAGEQFF
>TRBV7-2|.
CASSLATGGGQETQYF
>TRBV7-3|.
CASSRGGEAFF
>TRBV15|TRBD2
CATSRDRTSGGRFF
>TRBV7-2|TRBD1
CASSLGRTGTGKPQHF
>TRBV6-5|.
CASSYSTEGESPLHF
>TRBV27|.
CASSSHLTTGLYGYTF
>TRBV27|.
CASSLSGSQTYGYTF
>TRBV15|.
CATSEEYGLDEQFF
>TRBV9|.
CASSVAVGAAQALHF
>TRBV11-3|.
CASSLGGTRSYEQYF
>TRBV19|.
CASNAGAFYNEQFF
>TRBV5-5|TRBD1
CASSLEPGGEGYGYTF